The sequence of this T cell receptor beta chain was determined in a study of cytotoxic CD8 clonotypes in ibrutinib-treated CLL. Study background: Mean per-sample yields comprised roughly 280,000 productive templates and tens of thousands of productive rearrangements.

Assay: immunoSEQ multiplex PCR; the TCRdb copy retains only in-frame clones and omits some. The sample lists 100,000 to 150,000 clones; 80% to 90% were seen once. Trimming took off 10 bases at V and 6 bases at J, with 27 bases between the two ends. In germline, CDR1 is MNHEY, CDR2 SMNVEV (reference sequence). This CDR3 is 16 amino acids long. The sample was PBMCs, taken after 24 months of ibrutinib treatment. The rearrangement links TRBV27 to TRBJ1-1, with a possible D match to TRBD1 (5 bases). This TCR derives from a human donor with chronic lymphocytic leukemia. The DNA of the CDR3 is TGTGCCACCCAGACCCAGGTGGGGGTGGGTTACGCTGAAGCTTTCTTT. Protein product: CATQTQVGVGYAEAFF.